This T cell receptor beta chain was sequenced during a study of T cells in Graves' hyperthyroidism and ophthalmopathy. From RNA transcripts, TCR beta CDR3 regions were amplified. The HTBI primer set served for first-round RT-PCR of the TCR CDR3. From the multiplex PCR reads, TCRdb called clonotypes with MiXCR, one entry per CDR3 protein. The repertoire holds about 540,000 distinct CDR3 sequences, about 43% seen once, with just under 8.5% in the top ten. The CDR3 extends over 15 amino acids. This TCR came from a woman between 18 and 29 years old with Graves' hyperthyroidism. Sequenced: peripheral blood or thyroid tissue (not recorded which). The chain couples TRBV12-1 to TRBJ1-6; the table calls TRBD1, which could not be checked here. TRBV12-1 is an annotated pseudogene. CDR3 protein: CASSYARTGNSPLHF. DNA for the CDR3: TGTGCCAGCAGCTATGCACGGACGGGGAATTCACCCCTCCACTTT.